This T cell receptor (beta chain) was identified in a study of CD8+CD57+ T cells in acquired aplastic anemia. Study-level information: Mean yield of DNA from sorted CD4+ and CD8+ cells was approximately 3 ug. General observations from the study: Found in both controls and patients were approximately 30 CD8+ CDR3 sequences. Patients did not significantly differ from controls in CD8+ Simpson's diversity.

This clonotype was seen a few times. Its target is unknown. Whoever was chosen for sequencing had shown CD8+CD57+ cell expansion by flow cytometry. Patients had not yet gotten any therapy when their blood was taken for sampling. Per germline, CDR1 SNHLY and CDR2 FYNNEI. This CDR3 region has 13 residues. Trimming removed 6 bases from V and 7 bases from J, with 15 bases in between. Researchers used genomic DNA as the template to profile TCR beta VDJ and CDR3. TCRdb independently ran MiXCR on the reads; one entry per CDR3 protein. This table holds hundreds of thousands of distinct CDR3 sequences, roughly a third found once.

The sequence came from a human donor with aplastic anemia. The rearrangement uses TRBV2 and TRBJ1-2; D may be TRBD1 (5 bases). The sequencing input was sorted CD4+, CD8+, or CD8+CD57+ T cells (not recorded which) from PBMCs. CDR3 amino acids: CASSPTGTGGYTF. In DNA, the CDR3 is TGTGCCAGCAGCCCAACCGGGACGGGTGGCTACACCTTC. Supplemented by reference TRBV2 and TRBJ1-2, the full variable domain reads EPEVTQTPSHQVTQMGQEVILRCVPISNHLYFYWYRQILGQKVEFLVSFYNNEISEKSEIFDDQFSVERPDGSNFTLKIRSTKLEDSAMYFCASSPTGTGGYTFGSGTRLTVV.